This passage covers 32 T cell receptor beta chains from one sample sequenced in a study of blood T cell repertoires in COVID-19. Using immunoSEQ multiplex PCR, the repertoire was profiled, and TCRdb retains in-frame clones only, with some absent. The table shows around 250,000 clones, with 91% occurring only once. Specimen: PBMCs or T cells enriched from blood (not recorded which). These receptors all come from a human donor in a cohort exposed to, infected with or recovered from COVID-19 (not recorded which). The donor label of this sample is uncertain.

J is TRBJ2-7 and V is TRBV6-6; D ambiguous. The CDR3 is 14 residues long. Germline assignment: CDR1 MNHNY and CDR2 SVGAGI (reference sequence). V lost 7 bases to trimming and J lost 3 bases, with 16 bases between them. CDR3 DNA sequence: TGTGCCAGCACCCTTCCGAATCGGTTCTACGAGCAGTACTTC. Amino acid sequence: CASTLPNRFYEQYF.

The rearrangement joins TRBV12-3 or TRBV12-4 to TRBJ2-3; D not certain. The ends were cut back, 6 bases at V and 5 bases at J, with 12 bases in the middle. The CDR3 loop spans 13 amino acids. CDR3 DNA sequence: TGTGCCAGCAGCCGAGACTTACGAGATACGCAGTATTTT. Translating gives CASSRDLRDTQYF.

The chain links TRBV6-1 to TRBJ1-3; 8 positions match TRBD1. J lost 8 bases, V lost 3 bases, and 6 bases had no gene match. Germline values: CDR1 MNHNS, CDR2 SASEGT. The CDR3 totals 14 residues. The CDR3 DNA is TGTGCCAGCAGTGACCCAGGGGGCACAGACACCATATATTTT. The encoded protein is CASSDPGGTDTIYF.

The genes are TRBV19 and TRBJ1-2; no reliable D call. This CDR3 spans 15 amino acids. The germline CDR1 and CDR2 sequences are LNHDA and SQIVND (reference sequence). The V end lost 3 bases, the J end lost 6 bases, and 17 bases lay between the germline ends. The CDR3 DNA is TGTGCCAGTAGTATGGGAGCGACTTTAAGGGATGGCTACACCTTC. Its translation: CASSMGATLRDGYTF.

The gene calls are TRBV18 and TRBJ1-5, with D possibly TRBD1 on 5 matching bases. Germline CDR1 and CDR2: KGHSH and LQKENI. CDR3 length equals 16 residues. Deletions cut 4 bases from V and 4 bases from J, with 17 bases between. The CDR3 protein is CASSRDSPRFNQPQHF. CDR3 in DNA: TGTGCCAGCTCACGGGACTCACCACGGTTTAATCAGCCCCAGCATTTT. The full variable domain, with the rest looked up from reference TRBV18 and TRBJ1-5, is NAGVMQNPRHLVRRRGQEARLRCSPMKGHSHVYWYRQLPEEGLKFMVYLQKENIIDESGMPKERFSAEFPKEGPSILRIQQVVRGDSAAYFCASSRDSPRFNQPQHFGDGTRLSIL.

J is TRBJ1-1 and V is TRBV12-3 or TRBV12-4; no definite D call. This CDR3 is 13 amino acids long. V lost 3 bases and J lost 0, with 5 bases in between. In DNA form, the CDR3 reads TGTGCCAGCAGTTTTTTATTGAACACTGAAGCTTTCTTT. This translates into CASSFLLNTEAFF.

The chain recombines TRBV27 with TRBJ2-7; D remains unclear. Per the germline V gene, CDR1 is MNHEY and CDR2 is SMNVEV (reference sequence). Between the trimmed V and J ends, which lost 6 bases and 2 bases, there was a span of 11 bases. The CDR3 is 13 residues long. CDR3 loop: CASRLDGTYEQYF. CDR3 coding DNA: TGTGCCAGCAGGCTAGACGGTACCTACGAGCAGTACTTC.

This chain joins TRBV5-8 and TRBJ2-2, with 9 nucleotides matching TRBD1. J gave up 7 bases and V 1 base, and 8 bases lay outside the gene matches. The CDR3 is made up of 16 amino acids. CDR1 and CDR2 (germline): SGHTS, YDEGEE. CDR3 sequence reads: CASSLTGGVYFGELFF. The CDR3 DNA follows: TGTGCCAGCAGCTTGACAGGGGGCGTTTATTTCGGGGAGCTGTTTTTT.

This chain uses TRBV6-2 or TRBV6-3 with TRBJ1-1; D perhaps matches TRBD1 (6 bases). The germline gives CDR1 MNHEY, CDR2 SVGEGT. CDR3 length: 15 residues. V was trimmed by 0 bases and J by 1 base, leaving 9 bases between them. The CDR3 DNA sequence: TGTGCCAGCAGTTACTCGACAGGAAAGAACACTGAAGCTTTCTTT. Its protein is CASSYSTGKNTEAFF.

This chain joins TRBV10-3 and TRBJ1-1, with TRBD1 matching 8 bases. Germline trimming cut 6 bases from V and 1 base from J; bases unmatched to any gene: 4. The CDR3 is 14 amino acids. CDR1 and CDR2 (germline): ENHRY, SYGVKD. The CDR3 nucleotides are TGTGCCATCAGCGCAGGGGGCAGGAACACTGAAGCTTTCTTT. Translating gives CAISAGGRNTEAFF.

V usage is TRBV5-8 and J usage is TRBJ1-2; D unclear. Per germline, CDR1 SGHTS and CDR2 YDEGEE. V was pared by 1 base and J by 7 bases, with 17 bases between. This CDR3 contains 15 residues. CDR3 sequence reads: CASSLRLPGAFGYTF. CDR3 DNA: TGTGCCAGCAGCTTGAGACTCCCGGGAGCCTTTGGCTACACCTTC. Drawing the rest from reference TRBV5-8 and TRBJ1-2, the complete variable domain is EAGVTQSPTHLIKTRGQQATLRCSPISGHTSVYWYQQALGLGLQFLLWYDEGEERNRGNFPPRFSGRQFPNYSSELNVNALELEDSALYLCASSLRLPGAFGYTFGSGTRLTVV.

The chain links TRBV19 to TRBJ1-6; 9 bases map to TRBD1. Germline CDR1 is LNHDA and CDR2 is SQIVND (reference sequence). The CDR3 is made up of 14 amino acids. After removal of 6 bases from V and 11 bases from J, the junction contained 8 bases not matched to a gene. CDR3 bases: TGTGCCAGTAGCGAGACAGGGGGTGGGACACCCCTCCACTTT. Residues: CASSETGGGTPLHF.

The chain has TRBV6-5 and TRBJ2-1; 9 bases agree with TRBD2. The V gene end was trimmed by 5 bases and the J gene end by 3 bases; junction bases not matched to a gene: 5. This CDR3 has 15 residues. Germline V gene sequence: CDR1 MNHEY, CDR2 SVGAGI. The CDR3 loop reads CASSPLAGDYNEQFF. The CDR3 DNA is TGTGCCAGCAGTCCACTAGCGGGCGACTACAATGAGCAGTTCTTC.

The CDR3 bases are TGTGCCAGCAGCTTAGAACAGGGGAATGAAAAACTGTTTTTT. Translated: CASSLEQGNEKLFF. The chain combines TRBV7-8 with TRBJ1-4, with 7 bases identical to TRBD1. J was trimmed by 5 bases and V by 1 base; bases with no gene match: 1. This CDR3 is 14 amino acids long. CDR1 is SGHVS, CDR2 FQNEAQ, per germline.

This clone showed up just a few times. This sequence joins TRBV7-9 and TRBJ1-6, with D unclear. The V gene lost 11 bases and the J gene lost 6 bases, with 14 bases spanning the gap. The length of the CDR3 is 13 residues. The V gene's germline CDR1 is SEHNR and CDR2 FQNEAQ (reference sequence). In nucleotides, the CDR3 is TGTGCCTCGTCAGGTCCCCCTAATTCACCCCTCCACTTT. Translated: CASSGPPNSPLHF.

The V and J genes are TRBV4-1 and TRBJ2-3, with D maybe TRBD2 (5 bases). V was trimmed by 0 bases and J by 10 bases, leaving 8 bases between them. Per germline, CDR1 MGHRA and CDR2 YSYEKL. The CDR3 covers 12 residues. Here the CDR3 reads CASSQDRAAQYF. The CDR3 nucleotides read TGCGCCAGCAGCCAAGACCGAGCGGCGCAGTATTTT.

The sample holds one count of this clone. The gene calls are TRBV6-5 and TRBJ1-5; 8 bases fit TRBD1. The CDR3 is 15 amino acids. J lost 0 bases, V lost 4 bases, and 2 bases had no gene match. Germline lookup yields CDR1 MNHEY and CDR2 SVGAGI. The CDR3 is CASSLTGDSNQPQHF. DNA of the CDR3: TGTGCCAGCAGTTTGACAGGGGATAGCAATCAGCCCCAGCATTTT.

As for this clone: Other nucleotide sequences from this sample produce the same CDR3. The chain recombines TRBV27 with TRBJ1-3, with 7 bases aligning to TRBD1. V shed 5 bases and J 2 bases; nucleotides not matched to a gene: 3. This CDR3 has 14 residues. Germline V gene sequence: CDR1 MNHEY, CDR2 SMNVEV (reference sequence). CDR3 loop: CASSLRGAGNTIYF. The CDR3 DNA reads TGTGCCAGCAGTCTCAGGGGGGCTGGAAACACCATATATTTT.

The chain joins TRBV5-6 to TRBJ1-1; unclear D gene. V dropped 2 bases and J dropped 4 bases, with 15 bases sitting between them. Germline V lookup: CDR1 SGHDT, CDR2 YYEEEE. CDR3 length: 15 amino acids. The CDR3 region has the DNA TGTGCCAGCAGCTTTCGGTCGTCGGTTCCCACTGAAGCTTTCTTT. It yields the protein CASSFRSSVPTEAFF.

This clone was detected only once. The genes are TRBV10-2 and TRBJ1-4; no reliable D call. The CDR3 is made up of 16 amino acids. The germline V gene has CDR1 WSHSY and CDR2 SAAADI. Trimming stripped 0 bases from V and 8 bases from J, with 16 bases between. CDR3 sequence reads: CASSESAGGLGEKLFF. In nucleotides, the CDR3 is TGCGCCAGCAGTGAGTCTGCCGGAGGGTTGGGGGAAAAACTGTTTTTT.

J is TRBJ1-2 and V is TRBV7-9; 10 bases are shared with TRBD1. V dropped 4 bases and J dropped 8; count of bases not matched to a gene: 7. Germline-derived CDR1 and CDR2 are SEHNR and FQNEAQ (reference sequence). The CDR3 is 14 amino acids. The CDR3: CASSYPTGGQGYTF. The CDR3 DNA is TGTGCCAGCAGCTACCCGACAGGGGGCCAAGGCTACACCTTC.

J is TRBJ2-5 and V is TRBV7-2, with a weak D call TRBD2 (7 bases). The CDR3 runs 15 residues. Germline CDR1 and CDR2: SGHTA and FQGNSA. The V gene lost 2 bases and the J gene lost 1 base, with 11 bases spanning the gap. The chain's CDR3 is CASSLMRGLQETQYF. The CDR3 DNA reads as TGTGCCAGCAGCTTAATGCGGGGGCTCCAAGAGACCCAGTACTTC.

Written as DNA, the CDR3 is TGTGCCAGCAGTTTACAGGAGAACACTGAAGCTTTCTTT. It yields the protein CASSLQENTEAFF. The chain joins TRBV27 to TRBJ1-1; no definite D call. Trimming shortened V by 2 bases and J by 1 base, and 5 bases separated the two germline ends. The CDR3 consists of 13 residues. The germline gives CDR1 MNHEY, CDR2 SMNVEV (reference sequence).

The CDR3, as DNA: TGCAGCGTTGGAACTTGGCGGGAGACCCAGTACTTC. Protein: CSVGTWRETQYF. V usage is TRBV29-1 and J usage is TRBJ2-5; D call uncertain. The germline gives CDR1 SQVTM, CDR2 ANQGSEA. Trimming left V 4 bases short and J 5 bases short, with 11 bases between. The CDR3 sequence is 12 residues long.

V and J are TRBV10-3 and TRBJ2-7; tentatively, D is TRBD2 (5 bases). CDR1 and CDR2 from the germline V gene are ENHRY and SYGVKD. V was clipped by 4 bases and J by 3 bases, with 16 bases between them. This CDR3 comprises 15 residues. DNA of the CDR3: TGTGCCATCAGTGGAGGCCAGGACGACTACTACGAGCAGTACTTC. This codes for CAISGGQDDYYEQYF.

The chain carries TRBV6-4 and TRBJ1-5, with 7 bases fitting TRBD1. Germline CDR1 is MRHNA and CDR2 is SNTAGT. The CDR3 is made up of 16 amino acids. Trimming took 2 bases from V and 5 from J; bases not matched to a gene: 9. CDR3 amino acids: CASSDNVGGAYQPQHF. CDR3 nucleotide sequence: TGTGCCAGCAGTGACAATGTAGGGGGCGCATATCAGCCCCAGCATTTT.

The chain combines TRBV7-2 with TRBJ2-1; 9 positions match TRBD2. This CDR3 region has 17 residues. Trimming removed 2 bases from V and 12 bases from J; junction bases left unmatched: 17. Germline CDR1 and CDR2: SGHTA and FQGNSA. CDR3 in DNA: TGTGCCAGCAGCTTACCCCCCAGGGCTAGCGGGGCGCTGAGGCAGTTCTTC. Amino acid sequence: CASSLPPRASGALRQFF.

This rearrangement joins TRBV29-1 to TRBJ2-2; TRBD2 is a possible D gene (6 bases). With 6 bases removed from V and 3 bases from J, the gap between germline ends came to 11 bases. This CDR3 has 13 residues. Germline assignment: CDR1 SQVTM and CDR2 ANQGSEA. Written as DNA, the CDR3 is TGCAGCGTCCTTTGGGGGGACACCGGGGAGCTGTTTTTT. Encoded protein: CSVLWGDTGELFF.

This chain's CDR3 is CASSIGLSAGTGELFF. In DNA form, the CDR3 reads TGTGCCAGTAGTATAGGCCTTAGCGCGGGCACCGGGGAGCTGTTTTTT. This chain joins TRBV19 and TRBJ2-2; D is possibly TRBD2 (5 bases). The CDR3 spans 16 residues. Trimming took 1 base from V and 4 from J, leaving 13 bases between them. Germline CDR1 and CDR2: LNHDA and SQIVND (reference sequence).

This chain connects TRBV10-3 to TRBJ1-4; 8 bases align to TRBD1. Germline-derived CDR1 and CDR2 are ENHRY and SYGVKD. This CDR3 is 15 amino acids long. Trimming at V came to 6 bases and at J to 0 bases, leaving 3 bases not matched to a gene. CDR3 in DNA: TGTGCCATCAGGACAGGGGCAGCAACTAATGAAAAACTGTTTTTT. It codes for CAIRTGAATNEKLFF.

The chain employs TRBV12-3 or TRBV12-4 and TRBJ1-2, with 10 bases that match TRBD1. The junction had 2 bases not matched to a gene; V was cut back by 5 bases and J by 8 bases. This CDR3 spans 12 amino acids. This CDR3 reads CASSMGQGGYTF. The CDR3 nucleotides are TGTGCCAGCAGTATGGGACAGGGGGGCTACACCTTC.

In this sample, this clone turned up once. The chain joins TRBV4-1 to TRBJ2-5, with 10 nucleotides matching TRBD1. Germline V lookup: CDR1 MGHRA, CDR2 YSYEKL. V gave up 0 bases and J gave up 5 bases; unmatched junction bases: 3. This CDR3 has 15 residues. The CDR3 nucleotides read TGCGCCAGCAGCCAAGAGGACAGGGGGGGGGAGACCCAGTACTTC. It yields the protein CASSQEDRGGETQYF.